The present TCR beta chain was sequenced within a study of blood T cell repertoires in COVID-19. Germline CDR1 MGHRA, CDR2 YSYEKL. V lost 1 base and J lost 4; bases outside the gene matches: 12. This CDR3 spans 18 amino acids. TCRdb keeps only in-frame clones here, not all; method: immunoSEQ multiplex PCR. The sample comprises fewer than 400,000 clones, around nine tenths of which are singletons, and about a tenth rests with the top ten. The chain combines TRBV4-1 with TRBJ2-5, with 10 bases identical to TRBD2. Sequenced: PBMCs or T cells enriched from blood (not recorded which). The receptor's source is a woman in her 50s who had recovered from COVID-19. In DNA form, the CDR3 reads TGCGCCAGCAGCCAAGGGCCCCAGGCTAGCGGGGGCAGAGAGACCCAGTACTTC. Translation: CASSQGPQASGGRETQYF.